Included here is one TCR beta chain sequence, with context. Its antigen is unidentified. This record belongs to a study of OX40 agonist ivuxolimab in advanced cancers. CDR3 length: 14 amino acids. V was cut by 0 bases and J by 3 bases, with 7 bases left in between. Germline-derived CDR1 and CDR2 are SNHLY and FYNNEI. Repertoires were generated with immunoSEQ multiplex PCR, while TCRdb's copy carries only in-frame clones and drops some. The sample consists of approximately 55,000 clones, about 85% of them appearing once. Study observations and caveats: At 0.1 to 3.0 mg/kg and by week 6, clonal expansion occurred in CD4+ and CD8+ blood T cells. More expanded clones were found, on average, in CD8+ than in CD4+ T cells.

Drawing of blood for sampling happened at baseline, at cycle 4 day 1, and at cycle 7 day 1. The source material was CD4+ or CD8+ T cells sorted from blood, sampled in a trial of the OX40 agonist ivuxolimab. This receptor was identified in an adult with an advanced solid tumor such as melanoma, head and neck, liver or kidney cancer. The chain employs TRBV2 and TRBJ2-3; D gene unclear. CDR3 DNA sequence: TGTGCCAGCAGTGAAGCGCTTAGGACAGATACGCAGTATTTT. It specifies CASSEALRTDTQYF. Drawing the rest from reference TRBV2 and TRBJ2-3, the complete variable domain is EPEVTQTPSHQVTQMGQEVILRCVPISNHLYFYWYRQILGQKVEFLVSFYNNEISEKSEIFDDQFSVERPDGSNFTLKIRSTKLEDSAMYFCASSEALRTDTQYFGPGTRLTVL.